This T cell receptor beta chain was identified during a study of T cells in narcolepsy. V lost 0 bases, J lost 2 bases, and 9 bases lay in between. Germline V lookup: CDR1 GTSNPN, CDR2 SVGIG (reference sequence). The CDR3 has 14 amino acids. TCRdb's copy holds only in-frame clones and misses some; the assay was immunoSEQ multiplex PCR. The sample carries roughly 34,000 clones, approximately 80% recorded once. The chain joins TRBV30 to TRBJ2-3, with unresolved D. This TCR derives from a human donor with narcolepsy. Material: CD45RA- memory CD4+ T cells from PBMCs. This CDR3 is CAWSVVSSTDTQYF. For the CDR3, the DNA is TGTGCCTGGAGTGTGGTCAGTTCCACAGATACGCAGTATTTT.